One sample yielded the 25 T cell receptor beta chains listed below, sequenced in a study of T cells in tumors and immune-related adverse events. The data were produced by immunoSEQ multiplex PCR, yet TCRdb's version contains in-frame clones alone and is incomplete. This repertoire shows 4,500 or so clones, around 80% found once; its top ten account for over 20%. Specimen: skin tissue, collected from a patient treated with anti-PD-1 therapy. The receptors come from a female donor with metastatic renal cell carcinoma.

DNA for the CDR3: TGTGCCAGCAGCTTAGATCTAAATCGACAGGGAGAAAATTCACCCCTCCACTTT. Its protein product is CASSLDLNRQGENSPLHF. The genes are TRBV11-2 and TRBJ1-6, with TRBD1 matching 7 bases. The V gene's germline CDR1 is SGHAT and CDR2 FQNNGV. This CDR3 is built from 18 residues. The J segment lost 7 bases and the V segment lost 0 bases, leaving 12 bases of the junction unmatched.

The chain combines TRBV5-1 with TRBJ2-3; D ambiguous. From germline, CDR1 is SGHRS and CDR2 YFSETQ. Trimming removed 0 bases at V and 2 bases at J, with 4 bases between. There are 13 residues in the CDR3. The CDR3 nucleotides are TGCGCCAGCAGCTTGGACGACACAGATACGCAGTATTTT. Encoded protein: CASSLDDTDTQYF.

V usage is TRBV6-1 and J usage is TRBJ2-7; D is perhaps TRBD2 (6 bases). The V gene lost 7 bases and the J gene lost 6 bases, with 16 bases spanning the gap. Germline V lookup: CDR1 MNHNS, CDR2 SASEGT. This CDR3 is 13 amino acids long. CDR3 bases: TGTGCCAGCATCCCCTCTTTCGGGGGCGAGCAGTACTTC. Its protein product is CASIPSFGGEQYF.

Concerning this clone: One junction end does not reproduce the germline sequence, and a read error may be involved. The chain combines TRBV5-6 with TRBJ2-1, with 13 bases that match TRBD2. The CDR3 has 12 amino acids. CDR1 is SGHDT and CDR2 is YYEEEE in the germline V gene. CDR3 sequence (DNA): TGTGCCAGCAGCTCCGGACTAGCGGGAGTAATCTTC. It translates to CASSSGLAGVIF.

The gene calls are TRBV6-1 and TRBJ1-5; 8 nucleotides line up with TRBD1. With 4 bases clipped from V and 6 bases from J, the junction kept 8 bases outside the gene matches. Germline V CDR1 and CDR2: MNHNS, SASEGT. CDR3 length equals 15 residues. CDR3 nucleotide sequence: TGTGCCAGCAGTGCGGGGACAGGCGGGCGTCAGCCCCAGCATTTT. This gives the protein CASSAGTGGRQPQHF.

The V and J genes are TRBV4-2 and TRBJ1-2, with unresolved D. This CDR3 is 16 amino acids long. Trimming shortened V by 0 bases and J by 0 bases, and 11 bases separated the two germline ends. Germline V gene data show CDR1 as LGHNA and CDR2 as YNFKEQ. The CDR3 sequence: CASSQDRSGTNYGYTF. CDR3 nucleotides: TGTGCCAGCAGCCAAGATCGGAGCGGGACTAACTATGGCTACACCTTC.

The CDR3 region has the DNA TGTGCCAGCACCCCGGACGGCTATGGCTACACCTTC. It yields the protein CASTPDGYGYTF. The chain joins TRBV6-6 to TRBJ1-2, with D hard to call. The length of the CDR3 is 12 residues. Per germline, CDR1 MNHNY and CDR2 SVGAGI (reference sequence). Deletions cut 7 bases from V and 4 bases from J, with 10 bases between.

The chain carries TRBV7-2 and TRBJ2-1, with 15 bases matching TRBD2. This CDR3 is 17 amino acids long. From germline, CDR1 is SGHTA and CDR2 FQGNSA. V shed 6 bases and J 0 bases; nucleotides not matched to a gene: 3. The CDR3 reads CASRGTSGGHSYNEQFF. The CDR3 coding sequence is TGTGCCAGCAGGGGGACTAGCGGGGGGCACTCCTACAATGAGCAGTTCTTC.

CDR3 sequence reads: CASSFTGVRTGYTF. In nucleotides, the CDR3 is TGTGCCAGCAGTTTCACAGGGGTAAGGACTGGCTACACCTTC. The genes are TRBV28 and TRBJ1-2; 7 nucleotides line up with TRBD1. The V segment lost 3 bases and the J segment 7 bases; nucleotides outside the gene matches: 8. The CDR3 extends over 14 amino acids. Germline V gene data show CDR1 as MDHEN and CDR2 as SYDVKM.

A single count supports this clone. The CDR3 nucleotides are TGCAGCTCGCTTACAGATACGCAGTATTTT. Amino acids: CSSLTDTQYF. V usage is TRBV29-1 and J usage is TRBJ2-3; D remains ambiguous. The CDR3 is made up of 10 amino acids. Trimming took 8 bases from V and 3 from J, leaving 6 bases between them. Germline CDR1 and CDR2: SQVTM and ANQGSEA.

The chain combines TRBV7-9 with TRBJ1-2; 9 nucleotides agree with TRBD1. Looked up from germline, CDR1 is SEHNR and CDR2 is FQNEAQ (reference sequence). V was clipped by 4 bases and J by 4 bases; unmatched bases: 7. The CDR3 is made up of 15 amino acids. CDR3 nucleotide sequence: TGTGCCAGCAGCTCTGACAGGGGGTCGATCTATGGCTACACCTTC. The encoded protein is CASSSDRGSIYGYTF.

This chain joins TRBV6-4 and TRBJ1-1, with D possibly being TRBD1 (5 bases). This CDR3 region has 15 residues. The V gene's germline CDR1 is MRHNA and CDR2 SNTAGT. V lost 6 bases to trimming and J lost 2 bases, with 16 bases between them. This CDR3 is CASRREGIQNTEAFF. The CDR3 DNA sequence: TGTGCCAGCAGGAGGGAGGGGATACAAAACACTGAAGCTTTCTTT.

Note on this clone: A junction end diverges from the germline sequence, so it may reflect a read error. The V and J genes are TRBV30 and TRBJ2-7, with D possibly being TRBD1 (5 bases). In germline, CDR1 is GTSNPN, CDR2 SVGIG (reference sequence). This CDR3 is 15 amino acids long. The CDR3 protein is CVWSLAAGAKDEQYF. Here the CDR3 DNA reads TGTGTCTGGAGTCTCGCGGCTGGGGCGAAGGACGAGCAGTACTTC.

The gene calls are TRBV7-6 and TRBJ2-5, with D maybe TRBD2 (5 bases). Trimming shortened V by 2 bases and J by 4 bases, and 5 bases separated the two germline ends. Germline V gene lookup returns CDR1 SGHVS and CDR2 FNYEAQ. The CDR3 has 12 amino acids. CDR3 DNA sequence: TGTGCCAGCAGCTTAAGCGGAGAGACCCAGTACTTC. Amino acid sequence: CASSLSGETQYF.

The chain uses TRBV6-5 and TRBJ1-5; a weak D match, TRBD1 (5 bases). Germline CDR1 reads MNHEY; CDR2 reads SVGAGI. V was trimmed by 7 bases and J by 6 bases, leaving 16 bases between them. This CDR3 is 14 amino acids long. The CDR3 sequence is CASTPGGGSQPQHF. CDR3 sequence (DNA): TGTGCCAGCACCCCCGGCGGGGGGAGTCAGCCCCAGCATTTT.

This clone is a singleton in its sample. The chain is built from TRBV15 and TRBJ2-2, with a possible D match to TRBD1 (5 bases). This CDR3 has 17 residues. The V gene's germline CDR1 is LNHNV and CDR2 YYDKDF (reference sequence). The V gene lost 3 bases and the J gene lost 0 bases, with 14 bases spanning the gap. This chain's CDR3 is CATSSFRQPSNTGELFF. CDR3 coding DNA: TGTGCCACCAGCAGCTTTAGACAGCCCTCGAACACCGGGGAGCTGTTTTTT.

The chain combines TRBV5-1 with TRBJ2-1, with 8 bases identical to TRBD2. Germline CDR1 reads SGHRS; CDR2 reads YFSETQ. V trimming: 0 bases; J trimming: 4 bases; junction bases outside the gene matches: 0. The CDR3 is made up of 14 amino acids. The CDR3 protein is CASSLGGGYNEQFF. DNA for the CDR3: TGCGCCAGCAGCTTGGGCGGGGGGTACAATGAGCAGTTCTTC.

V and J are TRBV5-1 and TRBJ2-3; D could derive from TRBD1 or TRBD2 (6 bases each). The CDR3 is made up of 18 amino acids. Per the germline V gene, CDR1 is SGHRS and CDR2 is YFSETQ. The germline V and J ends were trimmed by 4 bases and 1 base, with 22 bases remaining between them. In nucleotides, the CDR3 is TGCGCCAGCAGCGTCGGTTCGTCTCCGGGGGCCGGCACAGATACGCAGTATTTT. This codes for CASSVGSSPGAGTDTQYF.

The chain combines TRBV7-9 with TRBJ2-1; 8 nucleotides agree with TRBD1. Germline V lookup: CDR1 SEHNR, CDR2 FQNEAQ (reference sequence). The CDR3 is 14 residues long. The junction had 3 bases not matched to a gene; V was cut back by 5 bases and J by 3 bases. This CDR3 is CASSPDRVYNEQFF. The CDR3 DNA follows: TGTGCCAGCAGCCCGGACAGGGTCTACAATGAGCAGTTCTTC. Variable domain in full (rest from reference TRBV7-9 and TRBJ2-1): DTGVSQNPRHKITKRGQNVTFRCDPISEHNRLYWYRQTLGQGPEFLTYFQNEAQLEKSRLLSDRFSAERPKGSFSTLEIQRTEQGDSAMYLCASSPDRVYNEQFFGPGTRLTVL.

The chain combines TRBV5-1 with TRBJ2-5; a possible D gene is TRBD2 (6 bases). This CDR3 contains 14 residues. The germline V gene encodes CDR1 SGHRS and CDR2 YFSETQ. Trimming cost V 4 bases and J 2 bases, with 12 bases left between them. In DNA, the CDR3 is TGCGCCAGCAGCGCAGGGACTGTACAAGAGACCCAGTACTTC. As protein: CASSAGTVQETQYF.

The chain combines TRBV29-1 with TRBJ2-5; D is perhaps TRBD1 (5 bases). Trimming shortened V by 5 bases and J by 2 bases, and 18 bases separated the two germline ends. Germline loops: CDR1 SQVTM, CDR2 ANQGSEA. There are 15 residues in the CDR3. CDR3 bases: TGCAGCGTTCTCAGGGAACCCCTTCTACAAGAGACCCAGTACTTC. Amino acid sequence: CSVLREPLLQETQYF.

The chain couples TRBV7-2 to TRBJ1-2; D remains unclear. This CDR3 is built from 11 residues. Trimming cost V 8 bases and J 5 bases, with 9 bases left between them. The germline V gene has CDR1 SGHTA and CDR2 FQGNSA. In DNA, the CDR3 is TGTGCCAGCGGCGACTTTTATGGCTACACCTTC. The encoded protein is CASGDFYGYTF.

The CDR3 spells CASSQTLEAANTEAFF. In DNA, the CDR3 is TGTGCCAGCAGCCAGACCTTGGAAGCGGCAAACACTGAAGCTTTCTTT. The V gene is TRBV9, the J gene TRBJ1-1; D unclear. Germline V gene data show CDR1 as SGDLS and CDR2 as YYNGEE. V shed 4 bases and J shed 2 bases, with 18 bases lying between them. This CDR3 has 16 residues.

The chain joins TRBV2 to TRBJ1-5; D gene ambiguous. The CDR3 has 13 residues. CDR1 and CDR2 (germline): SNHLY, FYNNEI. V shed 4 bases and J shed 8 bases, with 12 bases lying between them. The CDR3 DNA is TGTGCCAGCAGTGTCATTCGGACTGAGCCCCAGCATTTT. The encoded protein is CASSVIRTEPQHF.

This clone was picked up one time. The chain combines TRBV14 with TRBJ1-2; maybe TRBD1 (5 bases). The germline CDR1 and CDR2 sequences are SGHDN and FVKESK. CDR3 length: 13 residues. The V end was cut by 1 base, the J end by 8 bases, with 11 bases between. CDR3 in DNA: TGTGCCAGCAGCCAAGTTGCTAGGGGCGGCTACACCTTC. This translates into CASSQVARGGYTF.